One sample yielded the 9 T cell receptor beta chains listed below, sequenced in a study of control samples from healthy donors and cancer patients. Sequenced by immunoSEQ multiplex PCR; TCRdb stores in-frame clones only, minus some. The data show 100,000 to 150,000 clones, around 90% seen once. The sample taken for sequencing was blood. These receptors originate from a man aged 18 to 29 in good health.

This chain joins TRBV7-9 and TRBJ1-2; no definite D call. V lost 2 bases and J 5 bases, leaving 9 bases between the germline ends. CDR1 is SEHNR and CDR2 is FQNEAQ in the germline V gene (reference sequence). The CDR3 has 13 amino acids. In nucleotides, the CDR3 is TGTGCCAGCAGCTTATATGATGGTTATGGCTACACCTTC. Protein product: CASSLYDGYGYTF.

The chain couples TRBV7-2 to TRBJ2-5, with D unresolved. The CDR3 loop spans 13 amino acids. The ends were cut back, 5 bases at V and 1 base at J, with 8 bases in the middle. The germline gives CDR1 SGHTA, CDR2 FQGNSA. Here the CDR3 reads CASSPRSQETQYF. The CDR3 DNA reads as TGTGCCAGCAGCCCCAGGTCCCAAGAGACCCAGTACTTC.

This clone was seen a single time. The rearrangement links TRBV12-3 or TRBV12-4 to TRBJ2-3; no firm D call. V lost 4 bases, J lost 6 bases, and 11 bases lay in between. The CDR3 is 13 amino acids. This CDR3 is CASSWALGDTQYF. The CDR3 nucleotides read TGTGCCAGCAGTTGGGCCCTCGGGGATACGCAGTATTTT.

This CDR3 is CASSPHVGVEAFF. CDR3 coding DNA: TGTGCCAGCAGCCCCCACGTGGGAGTTGAAGCTTTCTTT. The rearrangement uses TRBV9 and TRBJ1-1; D gene uncertain. This CDR3 contains 13 residues. CDR1 and CDR2 (germline): SGDLS, YYNGEE. The germline V and J ends were trimmed by 4 bases and 7 bases, with 14 bases remaining between them.

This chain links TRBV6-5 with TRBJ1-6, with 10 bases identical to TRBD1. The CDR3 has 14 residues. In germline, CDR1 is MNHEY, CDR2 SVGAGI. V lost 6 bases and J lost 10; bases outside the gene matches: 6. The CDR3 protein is CASSRGQGFSPLHF. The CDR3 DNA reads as TGTGCCAGCAGCCGGGGACAGGGGTTCTCACCCCTCCACTTT.

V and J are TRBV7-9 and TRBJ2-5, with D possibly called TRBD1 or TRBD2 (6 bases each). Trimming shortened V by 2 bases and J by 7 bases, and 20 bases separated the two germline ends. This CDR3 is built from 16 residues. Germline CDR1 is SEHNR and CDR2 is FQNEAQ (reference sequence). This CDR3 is CASSLISSARGGTQYF. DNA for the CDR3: TGTGCCAGCAGCTTAATATCTAGCGCCAGAGGGGGGACCCAGTACTTC.

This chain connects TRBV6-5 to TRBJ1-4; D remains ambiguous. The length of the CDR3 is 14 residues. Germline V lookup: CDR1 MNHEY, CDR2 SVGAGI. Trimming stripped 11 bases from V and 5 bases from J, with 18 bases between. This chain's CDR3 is CAALGWQKNEKLFF. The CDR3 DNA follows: TGTGCCGCACTGGGTTGGCAGAAGAATGAAAAACTGTTTTTT.

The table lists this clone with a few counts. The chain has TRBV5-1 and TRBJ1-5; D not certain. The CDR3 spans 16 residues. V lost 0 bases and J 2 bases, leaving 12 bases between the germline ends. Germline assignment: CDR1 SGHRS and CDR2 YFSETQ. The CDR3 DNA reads TGCGCCAGCAGCTTGGGACCCCTCGGAGGCAATCAGCCCCAGCATTTT. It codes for CASSLGPLGGNQPQHF.

CDR3 coding DNA: TGCGCCAGCAGCTTGAACACGGGCAGCACAGATACGCAGTATTTT. Encoded protein: CASSLNTGSTDTQYF. The chain has TRBV5-1 and TRBJ2-3; D remains ambiguous. The CDR3 sequence is 15 residues long. With 1 base removed from V and 0 bases from J, the gap between germline ends came to 9 bases. Looked up from germline, CDR1 is SGHRS and CDR2 is YFSETQ.